A single sample is the source of the 9 T cell receptor beta chains below, sequenced in a study of T cell responses to AZD1222 COVID-19 vaccine (dated by TCRdb to the early 2020s). The sample's time point label is to be understood as: about 28 days (+/-7) after the second vaccine dose. The library was generated by the immunoSEQ multiplex PCR assay. What TCRdb holds here is the immuneACCESS table cut down to in-frame rearrangements. Part of the clones is not present; checked against another copy, under half of the missing clones reflect an unresolved V gene, and the others are unexplained. The sample table lists 250,000 to 300,000 clones, around 93% of them with a count of one. The ten most abundant clones make up roughly 0.51% of the sample. Material: peripheral blood, obtained 28 days after the second AZD1222 dose. The source of these receptors is an adult who received the AZD1222 COVID-19 vaccine.

The J gene is TRBJ1-2, the V gene TRBV28, with TRBD1 as a possible D gene (5 bases). The CDR3 has 13 amino acids. CDR1 and CDR2 (germline): MDHEN, SYDVKM. Deletions cut 6 bases from V and 8 bases from J, with 16 bases between. As DNA, the CDR3 is TGTGCCAGCAGAGAGACAGCAACGTGGGGCTACACCTTC. Protein: CASRETATWGYTF.

V gene TRBV7-9 combines with J gene TRBJ1-1, with D possibly matching TRBD1 (5 bases). This CDR3 is built from 17 residues. Germline V gives CDR1 SEHNR, CDR2 FQNEAQ (reference sequence). V gave up 3 bases and J gave up 4 bases, with 21 bases separating them. The chain's CDR3 is CASSFGAAGRSSTEAFF. The CDR3 nucleotides read TGTGCCAGCAGCTTTGGTGCGGCAGGGCGGTCAAGCACTGAAGCTTTCTTT.

This chain uses TRBV7-9 with TRBJ1-1; D is undetermined. Trimming removed 5 bases from V and 4 bases from J, with 17 bases in between. The CDR3 is made up of 15 amino acids. The germline CDR1 and CDR2 sequences are SEHNR and FQNEAQ (reference sequence). As DNA, the CDR3 is TGTGCCAGCAGCCCTAACACGGGGATAGGCACTGAAGCTTTCTTT. Translating gives CASSPNTGIGTEAFF.

CDR3 bases: TGTGCCAGCAGCTTACAGGTCACGGGGACCCAGTACTTC. This codes for CASSLQVTGTQYF. V gene TRBV11-2 combines with J gene TRBJ2-5, with D unclear. Trimming removed 2 bases at V and 7 bases at J, with 11 bases between. Looked up from germline, CDR1 is SGHAT and CDR2 is FQNNGV. The CDR3 has 13 residues.

This chain connects TRBV5-5 to TRBJ2-5, with a tentative D call TRBD2 (5 bases). Germline lookup yields CDR1 SGHKS and CDR2 YYEKEE (reference sequence). The CDR3 is made up of 16 amino acids. Trimming shortened V by 2 bases and J by 2 bases, and 16 bases separated the two germline ends. This CDR3 reads CASSFDYLRGQETQYF. The DNA for the CDR3 is TGTGCCAGCAGCTTCGACTATTTAAGAGGACAAGAGACCCAGTACTTC.

This sequence joins TRBV7-9 and TRBJ1-3; possible D gene TRBD1, 6 bases. This CDR3 is built from 15 residues. Trimming cost V 4 bases and J 2 bases, with 12 bases left between them. The germline V gene has CDR1 SEHNR and CDR2 FQNEAQ (reference sequence). The CDR3 DNA follows: TGTGCCAGCAGCTCCGACAGGTCGGCTGGAAACACCATATATTTT. Translated: CASSSDRSAGNTIYF.

V and J are TRBV2 and TRBJ1-1, with D maybe TRBD1 (6 bases). Germline V CDR1 and CDR2: SNHLY, FYNNEI. The CDR3 length is 13 residues. V lost 9 bases, J lost 5 bases, and 16 bases lay in between. CDR3 protein: CARGGSRGTEAFF. The CDR3 DNA sequence: TGTGCCAGAGGGGGTTCCAGGGGTACTGAAGCTTTCTTT.

In this sample, this clone turned up once. The chain carries TRBV25-1 and TRBJ1-4, with D unresolved. Germline CDR1 and CDR2: MGHDK and SYGVNS. Trimming shortened V by 1 base and J by 0 bases, and 9 bases separated the two germline ends. The length of the CDR3 is 16 residues. The CDR3 DNA reads as TGTGCCAGCAGTGAATTGGGCGCTGCAACTAATGAAAAACTGTTTTTT. Protein product: CASSELGAATNEKLFF.

V is TRBV28 and J is TRBJ2-2, with D possibly being TRBD1 or TRBD2 (7 bases each). Looked up from germline, CDR1 is MDHEN and CDR2 is SYDVKM. V lost 3 bases and J 3 bases, leaving 11 bases between the germline ends. The CDR3 is 15 residues long. The DNA for the CDR3 is TGTGCCAGCAGTTTCCAGGGGGGGGACACCGGGGAGCTGTTTTTT. It yields the protein CASSFQGGDTGELFF. Drawing the rest from reference TRBV28 and TRBJ2-2, the complete variable domain is DVKVTQSSRYLVKRTGEKVFLECVQDMDHENMFWYRQDPGLGLRLIYFSYDVKMKEKGDIPEGYSVSREKKERFSLILESASTNQTSMYLCASSFQGGDTGELFFGEGSRLTVL.